These 6 T cell receptor beta chains came from one sample sequenced in a study of T cell responses to AZD1222 COVID-19 vaccine. The assay was immunoSEQ multiplex PCR, and TCRdb's table has in-frame clones only and misses some. Here the sample spans just under 95,000 clones, about nine tenths being singletons. The sequencing here drew on peripheral blood, taken on day 0 of AZD1222 vaccination. The receptors shown here come from an adult in good health.

The chain carries TRBV7-8 and TRBJ2-7, with 10 positions matching TRBD2. Per the germline V gene, CDR1 is SGHVS and CDR2 is FQNEAQ. V trimming: 3 bases; J trimming: 4 bases; junction bases outside the gene matches: 6. CDR3 size: 15 residues. CDR3 residues: CASSFLAGALYEQYF. The CDR3 bases are TGTGCCAGCAGCTTTCTAGCGGGGGCCCTTTACGAGCAGTACTTC.

This chain connects TRBV5-4 to TRBJ2-7; no definite D call. V lost 0 bases to trimming and J lost 0 bases, with 4 bases between them. Looked up from germline, CDR1 is SGHNT and CDR2 is YYREEE (reference sequence). There are 13 residues in the CDR3. CDR3 in amino acids: CASSLGASYEQYF. DNA of the CDR3: TGTGCCAGCAGCTTGGGGGCCTCCTACGAGCAGTACTTC.

V gene TRBV4-2 combines with J gene TRBJ2-1; 12 nucleotides align to TRBD2. The CDR3 spans 15 residues. The junction had 10 bases not matched to a gene; V was cut back by 2 bases and J by 14 bases. Germline CDR1 LGHNA, CDR2 YNFKEQ. In DNA, the CDR3 is TGTGCCAGCAGCCAAAATTGGGTAACTAGCGGGAGGAAGTTCTTC. Its protein is CASSQNWVTSGRKFF.

This clone was counted only a few times. This chain uses TRBV29-1 with TRBJ1-1; 8 bases map to TRBD1. CDR1 SQVTM and CDR2 ANQGSEA come from the germline V gene. The CDR3 extends over 13 amino acids. J lost 3 bases, V lost 7 bases, and 7 bases had no gene match. In nucleotides, the CDR3 is TGCAGCGCGACCTCACAGGGGGACACTGAAGCTTTCTTT. Protein: CSATSQGDTEAFF.

V and J are TRBV6-5 and TRBJ2-7; TRBD1 is a possible D gene (5 bases). Trimming cost V 5 bases and J 6 bases, with 14 bases left between them. This CDR3 has 13 amino acids. Germline lookup yields CDR1 MNHEY and CDR2 SVGAGI. The CDR3 sequence: CASSTGLGGEQYF. CDR3 bases: TGTGCCAGCAGTACAGGTCTAGGTGGCGAGCAGTACTTC.

The chain recombines TRBV11-3 with TRBJ2-7; 12 positions match TRBD2. The CDR3 has 14 residues. Germline V CDR1 and CDR2: SGHNT, YENEEA. The J segment lost 4 bases and the V segment lost 5 bases, leaving 3 bases of the junction unmatched. The CDR3 spells CASSLAGGRYEQYF. The CDR3 DNA reads TGTGCCAGCAGCCTAGCGGGGGGGCGTTACGAGCAGTACTTC.